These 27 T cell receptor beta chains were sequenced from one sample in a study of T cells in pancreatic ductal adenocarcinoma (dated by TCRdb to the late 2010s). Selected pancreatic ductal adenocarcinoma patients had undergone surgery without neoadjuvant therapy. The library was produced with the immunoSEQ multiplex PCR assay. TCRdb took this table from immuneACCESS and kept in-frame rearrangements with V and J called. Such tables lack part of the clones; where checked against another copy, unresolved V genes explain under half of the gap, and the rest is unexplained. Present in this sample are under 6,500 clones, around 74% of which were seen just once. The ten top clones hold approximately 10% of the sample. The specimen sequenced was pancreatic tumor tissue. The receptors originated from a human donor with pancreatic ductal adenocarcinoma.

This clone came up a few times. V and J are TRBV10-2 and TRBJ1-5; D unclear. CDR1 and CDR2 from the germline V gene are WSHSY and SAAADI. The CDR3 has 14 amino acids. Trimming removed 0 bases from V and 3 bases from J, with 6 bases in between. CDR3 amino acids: CASSESSVNQPQHF. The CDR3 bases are TGCGCCAGCAGTGAGTCGAGTGTCAATCAGCCCCAGCATTTT.

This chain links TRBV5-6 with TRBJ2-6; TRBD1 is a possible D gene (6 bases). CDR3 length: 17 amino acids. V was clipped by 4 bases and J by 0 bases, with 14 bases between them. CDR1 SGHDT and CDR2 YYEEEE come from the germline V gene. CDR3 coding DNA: TGTGCCAGCAGCCGGAGACAGGAACGCTCTGGGGCCAACGTCCTGACTTTC. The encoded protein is CASSRRQERSGANVLTF.

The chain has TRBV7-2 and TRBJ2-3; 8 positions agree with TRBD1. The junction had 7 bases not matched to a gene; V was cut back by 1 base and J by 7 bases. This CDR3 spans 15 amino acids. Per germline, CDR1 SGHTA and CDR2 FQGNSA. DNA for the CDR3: TGTGCCAGCAGCTTAGAAGGACAGGGAGGTCATACGCAGTATTTT. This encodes CASSLEGQGGHTQYF.

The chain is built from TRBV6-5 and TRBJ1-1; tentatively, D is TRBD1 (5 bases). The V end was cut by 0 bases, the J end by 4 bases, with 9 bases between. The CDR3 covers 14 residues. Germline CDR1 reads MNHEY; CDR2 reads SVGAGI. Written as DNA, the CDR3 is TGTGCCAGCAGTTACTCGGGGGGGGGCACTGAAGCTTTCTTT. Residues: CASSYSGGGTEAFF.

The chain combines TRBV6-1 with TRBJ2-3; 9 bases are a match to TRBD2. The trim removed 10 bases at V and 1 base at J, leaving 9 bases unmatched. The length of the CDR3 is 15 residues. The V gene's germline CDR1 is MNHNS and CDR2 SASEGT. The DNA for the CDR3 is TGTGCCACCGAGTCAAGGACTAGCGGCACAGATACGCAGTATTTT. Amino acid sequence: CATESRTSGTDTQYF.

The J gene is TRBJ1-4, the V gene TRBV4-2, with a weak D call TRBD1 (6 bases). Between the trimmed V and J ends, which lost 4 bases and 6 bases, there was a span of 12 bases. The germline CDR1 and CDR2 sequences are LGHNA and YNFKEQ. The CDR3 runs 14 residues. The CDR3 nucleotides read TGTGCCAGCAGCCCAGGGGCTTCGGATGAAAAACTGTTTTTT. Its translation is CASSPGASDEKLFF.

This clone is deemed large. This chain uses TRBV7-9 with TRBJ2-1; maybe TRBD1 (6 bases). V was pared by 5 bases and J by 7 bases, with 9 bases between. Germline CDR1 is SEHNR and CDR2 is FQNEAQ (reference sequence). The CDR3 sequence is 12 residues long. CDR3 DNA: TGTGCCAGCAGCGCGACAGGAAATGAGCAGTTCTTC. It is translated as CASSATGNEQFF.

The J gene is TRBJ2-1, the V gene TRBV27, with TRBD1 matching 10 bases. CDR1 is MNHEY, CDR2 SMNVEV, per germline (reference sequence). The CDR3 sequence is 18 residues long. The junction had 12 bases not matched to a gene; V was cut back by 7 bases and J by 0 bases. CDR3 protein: CASTPGTGVFSSYNEQFF. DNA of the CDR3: TGTGCCAGCACACCCGGGACAGGGGTTTTTAGCTCCTACAATGAGCAGTTCTTC.

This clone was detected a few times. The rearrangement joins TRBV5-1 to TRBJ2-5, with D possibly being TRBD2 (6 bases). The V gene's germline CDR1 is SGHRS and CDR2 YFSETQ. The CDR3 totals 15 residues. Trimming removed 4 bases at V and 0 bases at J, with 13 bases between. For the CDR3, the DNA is TGCGCCAGCAGCCGGGACTCTCAGTACCAAGAGACCCAGTACTTC. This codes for CASSRDSQYQETQYF.

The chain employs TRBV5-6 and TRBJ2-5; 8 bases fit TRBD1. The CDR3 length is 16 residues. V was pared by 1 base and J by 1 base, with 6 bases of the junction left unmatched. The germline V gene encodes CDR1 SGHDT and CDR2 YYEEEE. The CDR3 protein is CASSLRTGRVQETQYF. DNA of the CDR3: TGTGCCAGCAGCTTGAGGACAGGGCGCGTCCAAGAGACCCAGTACTTC.

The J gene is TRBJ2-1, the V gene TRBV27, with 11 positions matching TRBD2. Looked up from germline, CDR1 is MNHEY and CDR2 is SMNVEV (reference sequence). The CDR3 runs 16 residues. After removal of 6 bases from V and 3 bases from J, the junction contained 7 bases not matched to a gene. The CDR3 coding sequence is TGTGCCAGCAGAGCGGCGACTAGCGGGAACTACAATGAGCAGTTCTTC. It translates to CASRAATSGNYNEQFF.

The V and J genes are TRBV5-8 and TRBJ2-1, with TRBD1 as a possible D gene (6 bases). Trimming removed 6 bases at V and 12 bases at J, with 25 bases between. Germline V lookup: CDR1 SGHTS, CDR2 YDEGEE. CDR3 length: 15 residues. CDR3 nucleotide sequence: TGTGCCAGCACCCTCGGGCAGGGGTGGATGGTTGGGCAGTTCTTC. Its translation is CASTLGQGWMVGQFF. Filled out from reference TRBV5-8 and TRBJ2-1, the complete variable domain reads EAGVTQSPTHLIKTRGQQATLRCSPISGHTSVYWYQQALGLGLQFLLWYDEGEERNRGNFPPRFSGRQFPNYSSELNVNALELEDSALYLCASTLGQGWMVGQFFGPGTRLTVL.

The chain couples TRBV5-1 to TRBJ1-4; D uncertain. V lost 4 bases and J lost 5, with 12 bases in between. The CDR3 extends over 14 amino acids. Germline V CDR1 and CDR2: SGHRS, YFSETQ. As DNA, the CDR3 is TGCGCCAGCAGCCCCGCCGGGTCCAATGAAAAACTGTTTTTT. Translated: CASSPAGSNEKLFF.

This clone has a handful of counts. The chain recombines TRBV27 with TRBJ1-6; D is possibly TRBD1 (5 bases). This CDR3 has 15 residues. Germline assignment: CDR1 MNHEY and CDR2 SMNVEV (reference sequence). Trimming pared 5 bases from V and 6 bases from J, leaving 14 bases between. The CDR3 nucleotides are TGTGCCAGCAGTCCTCGGGGGGACGGTAATTCACCCCTCCACTTT. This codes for CASSPRGDGNSPLHF.

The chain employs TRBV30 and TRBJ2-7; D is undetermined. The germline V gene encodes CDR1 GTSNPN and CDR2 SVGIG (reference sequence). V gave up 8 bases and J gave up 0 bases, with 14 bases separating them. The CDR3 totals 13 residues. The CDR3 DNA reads TGTGCCATGGCCCGCCCTAGCTCCTACGAGCAGTACTTC. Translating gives CAMARPSSYEQYF.

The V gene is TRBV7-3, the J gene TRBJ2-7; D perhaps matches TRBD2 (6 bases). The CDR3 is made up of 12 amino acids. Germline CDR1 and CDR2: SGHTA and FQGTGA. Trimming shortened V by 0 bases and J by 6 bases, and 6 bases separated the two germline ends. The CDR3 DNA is TGTGCCAGCAGCTTAACGGGAGGCGAGCAGTACTTC. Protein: CASSLTGGEQYF.

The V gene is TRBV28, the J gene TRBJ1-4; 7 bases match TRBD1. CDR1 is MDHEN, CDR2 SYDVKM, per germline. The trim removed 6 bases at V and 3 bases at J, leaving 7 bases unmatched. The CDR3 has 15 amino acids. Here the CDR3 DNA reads TGTGCCAGCAGAGACAGGGCTTCAGCTAATGAAAAACTGTTTTTT. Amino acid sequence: CASRDRASANEKLFF.

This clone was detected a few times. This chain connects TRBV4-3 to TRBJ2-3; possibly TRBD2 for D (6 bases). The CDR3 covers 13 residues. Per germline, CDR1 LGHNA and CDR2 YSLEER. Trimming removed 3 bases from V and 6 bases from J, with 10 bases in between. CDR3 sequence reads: CASSQGDWDTQYF. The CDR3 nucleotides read TGCGCCAGCAGCCAGGGGGACTGGGATACGCAGTATTTT.

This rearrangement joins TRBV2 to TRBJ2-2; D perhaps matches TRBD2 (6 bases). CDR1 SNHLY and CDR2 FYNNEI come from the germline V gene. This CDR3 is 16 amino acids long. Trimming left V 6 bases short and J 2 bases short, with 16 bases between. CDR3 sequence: CASRAPGLSNTGELFF. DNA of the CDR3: TGTGCCAGCAGGGCTCCGGGACTGAGTAACACCGGGGAGCTGTTTTTT. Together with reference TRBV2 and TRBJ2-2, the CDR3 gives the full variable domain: EPEVTQTPSHQVTQMGQEVILRCVPISNHLYFYWYRQILGQKVEFLVSFYNNEISEKSEIFDDQFSVERPDGSNFTLKIRSTKLEDSAMYFCASRAPGLSNTGELFFGEGSRLTVL.

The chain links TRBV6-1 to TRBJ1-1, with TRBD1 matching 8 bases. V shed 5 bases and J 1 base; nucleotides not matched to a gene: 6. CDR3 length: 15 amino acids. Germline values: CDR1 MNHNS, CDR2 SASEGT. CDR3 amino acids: CASSTTGTGNTEAFF. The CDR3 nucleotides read TGTGCCAGCAGTACGACCGGGACAGGGAACACTGAAGCTTTCTTT.

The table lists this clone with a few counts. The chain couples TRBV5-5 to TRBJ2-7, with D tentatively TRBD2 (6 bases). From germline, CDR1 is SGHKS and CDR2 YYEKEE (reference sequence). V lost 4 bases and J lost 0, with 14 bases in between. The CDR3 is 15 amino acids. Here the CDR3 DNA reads TGTGCCAGCAGCCCGGGGGTGGAGAGCTCCTACGAGCAGTACTTC. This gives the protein CASSPGVESSYEQYF.

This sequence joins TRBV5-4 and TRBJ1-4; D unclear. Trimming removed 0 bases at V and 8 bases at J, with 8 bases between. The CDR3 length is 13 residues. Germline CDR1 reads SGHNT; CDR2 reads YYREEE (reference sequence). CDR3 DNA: TGTGCCAGCAGCTTGGCCTCGGGGGAAAAACTGTTTTTT. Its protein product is CASSLASGEKLFF.

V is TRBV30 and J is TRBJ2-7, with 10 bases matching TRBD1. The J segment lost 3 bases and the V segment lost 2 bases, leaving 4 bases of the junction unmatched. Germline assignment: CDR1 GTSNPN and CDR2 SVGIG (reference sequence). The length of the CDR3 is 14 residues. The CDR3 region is CAWSLGDRGYEQYF. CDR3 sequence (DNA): TGTGCCTGGAGTCTGGGGGACAGGGGCTACGAGCAGTACTTC.

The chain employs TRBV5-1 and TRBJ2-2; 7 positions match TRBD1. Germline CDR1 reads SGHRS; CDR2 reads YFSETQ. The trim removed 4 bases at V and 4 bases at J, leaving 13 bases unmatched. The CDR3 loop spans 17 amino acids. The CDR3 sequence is CASSTGQNDWITGELFF. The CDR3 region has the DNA TGCGCCAGCAGCACGGGACAGAATGACTGGATCACCGGGGAGCTGTTTTTT.

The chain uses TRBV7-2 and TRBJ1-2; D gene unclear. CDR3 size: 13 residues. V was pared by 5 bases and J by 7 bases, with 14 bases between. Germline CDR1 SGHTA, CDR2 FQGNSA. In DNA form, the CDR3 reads TGTGCCAGCAGCCCAGAACGGAGTTTTGGCTACACCTTC. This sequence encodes CASSPERSFGYTF. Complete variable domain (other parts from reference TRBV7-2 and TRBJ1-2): GAGVSQSPSNKVTEKGKDVELRCDPISGHTALYWYRQSLGQGLEFLIYFQGNSAPDKSGLPSDRFSAERTGGSVSTLTIQRTQQEDSAVYLCASSPERSFGYTFGSGTRLTVV.

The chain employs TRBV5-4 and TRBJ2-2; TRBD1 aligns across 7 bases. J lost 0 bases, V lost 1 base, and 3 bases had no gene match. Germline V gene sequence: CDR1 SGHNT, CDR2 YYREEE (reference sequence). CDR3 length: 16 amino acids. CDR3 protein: CASSLWGQSNTGELFF. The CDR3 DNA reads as TGTGCCAGCAGCTTGTGGGGACAGTCGAACACCGGGGAGCTGTTTTTT.

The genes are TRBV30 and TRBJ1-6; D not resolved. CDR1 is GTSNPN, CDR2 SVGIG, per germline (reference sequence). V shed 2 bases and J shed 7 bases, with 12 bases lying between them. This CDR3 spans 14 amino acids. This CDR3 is CAWSTGRGNSPLHF. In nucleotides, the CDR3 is TGTGCCTGGAGTACGGGCAGAGGGAATTCACCCCTCCACTTT.